These 10 T cell receptor beta chains came from one sample sequenced in a study of T cell responses to AZD1222 COVID-19 vaccine. Only in-frame clones appear in the TCRdb table, and some are missing; sequencing was by immunoSEQ multiplex PCR. The sample includes about 140,000 clones, around nine tenths of them seen just once. This specimen consisted of peripheral blood, obtained on day 0 of AZD1222 vaccination. Source of these receptors: an adult in good health.

V is TRBV7-7 and J is TRBJ1-3; unclear D gene. The germline V gene has CDR1 SSHAT and CDR2 FNYEAQ (reference sequence). V was trimmed by 1 base and J by 0 bases, leaving 10 bases between them. This CDR3 is 16 amino acids long. The CDR3 spells CASSLGPLGSGNTIYF. The CDR3 DNA sequence: TGTGCCAGCAGCTTAGGGCCTCTAGGCTCTGGAAACACCATATATTTT.

CDR3 loop: CASSFRGHTEAFF. CDR3 nucleotide sequence: TGTGCCAGCAGCTTTCGGGGGCACACTGAAGCTTTCTTT. The chain combines TRBV7-9 with TRBJ1-1; tentatively, D is TRBD1 (6 bases). V dropped 3 bases and J dropped 3 bases, with 8 bases sitting between them. This CDR3 spans 13 amino acids. Germline V lookup: CDR1 SEHNR, CDR2 FQNEAQ (reference sequence). Based on the CDR3 plus reference TRBV7-9 and TRBJ1-1, the full variable domain is DTGVSQNPRHKITKRGQNVTFRCDPISEHNRLYWYRQTLGQGPEFLTYFQNEAQLEKSRLLSDRFSAERPKGSFSTLEIQRTEQGDSAMYLCASSFRGHTEAFFGQGTRLTVV.

The chain recombines TRBV5-8 with TRBJ2-3; D is unresolved. Germline lookup yields CDR1 SGHTS and CDR2 YDEGEE. CDR3 length: 12 amino acids. Trimming took off 0 bases at V and 7 bases at J, with 6 bases between the two ends. CDR3 bases: TGTGCCAGCAGCTTGGGCGGCTATACGCAGTATTTT. It specifies CASSLGGYTQYF. The full variable domain, completed using reference TRBV5-8 and TRBJ2-3, is EAGVTQSPTHLIKTRGQQATLRCSPISGHTSVYWYQQALGLGLQFLLWYDEGEERNRGNFPPRFSGRQFPNYSSELNVNALELEDSALYLCASSLGGYTQYFGPGTRLTVL.

The gene calls are TRBV4-3 and TRBJ2-1, with D possibly matching TRBD1 (5 bases). Germline CDR1 reads LGHNA; CDR2 reads YSLEER. The V end was cut by 0 bases, the J end by 9 bases, with 12 bases between. This CDR3 is 14 amino acids long. The chain's CDR3 is CASSQDKGRGEQFF. CDR3 DNA: TGCGCCAGCAGCCAAGATAAAGGAAGGGGTGAGCAGTTCTTC.

The V gene is TRBV11-1, the J gene TRBJ1-2, with unresolved D. This CDR3 comprises 15 residues. Germline CDR1 is SGHAT and CDR2 is FQDESV (reference sequence). Trimming took off 4 bases at V and 6 bases at J, with 18 bases between the two ends. CDR3 in amino acids: CASSYRRLDPNGYTF. The DNA of the CDR3 is TGTGCCAGCAGCTATCGACGACTGGACCCAAATGGCTACACCTTC.

Comments on this clone: The junction departs from the called germline gene at one end, perhaps through a read error. The chain joins TRBV7-7 to TRBJ2-1; a possible D gene is TRBD2 (5 bases). The CDR3 sequence is 18 residues long. Germline CDR1 reads SSHAT; CDR2 reads FNYEAQ (reference sequence). The CDR3 bases are TGTGCTAGCAGCTTAGGCCGGGGTAGCACACACTCCTACAATGAGCAGTTCTTC. Protein: CASSLGRGSTHSYNEQFF.

The V call is TRBV27, the J call TRBJ1-2; TRBD1 might be the D (6 bases). Germline V lookup: CDR1 MNHEY, CDR2 SMNVEV (reference sequence). This CDR3 has 13 amino acids. Between the trimmed V and J ends, which lost 8 bases and 3 bases, there was a span of 13 bases. This chain's CDR3 is CASGRGGDYGYTF. CDR3 DNA: TGTGCCAGCGGCAGAGGGGGGGACTATGGCTACACCTTC.

The chain combines TRBV25-1 with TRBJ2-3, with TRBD2 as a possible D gene (6 bases). Looked up from germline, CDR1 is MGHDK and CDR2 is SYGVNS. This CDR3 comprises 14 residues. V was clipped by 3 bases and J by 2 bases, with 9 bases between them. CDR3 residues: CASSEGGPTDTQYF. Written as DNA, the CDR3 is TGTGCCAGCAGTGAGGGGGGACCCACAGATACGCAGTATTTT.

V usage is TRBV11-3 and J usage is TRBJ1-1, with D possibly TRBD1 on 6 matching bases. V was shortened by 2 bases and J by 9 bases, with 7 bases between the two germline ends. The CDR3 extends over 11 amino acids. The germline V gene has CDR1 SGHNT and CDR2 YENEEA. The CDR3 coding sequence is TGTGCCAGCAGCTTAACAGGGAAAGCTTTCTTT. It yields the protein CASSLTGKAFF.

The chain joins TRBV21-1 to TRBJ2-3; TRBD2, as called in the table, went unchecked against the DNA. TRBV21-1 is recorded as a pseudogene. This CDR3 region has 16 residues. The CDR3 sequence: CASRGTSGCFTDTQYF. The CDR3 DNA follows: TGTGCCAGTCGTGGGACTAGCGGGTGCTTTACAGATACGCAGTATTTT.